The text below deals with one T cell receptor beta chain. Its antigen is not yet known. Since a far larger clone is one base different, this is likely a read error. The CDR3 contains 17 residues, cysteine and phenylalanine counted. CDR3 DNA only is kept here, 51 bases in frame from base 1. Ends trimmed: V by 8 bases, J by 1 base; bases unmatched to a gene: 16. According to the germline V gene, CDR1 reads SGHTA and CDR2 reads FQGNSA. This sample stems from a study of Epstein–Barr virus B cells in breast cancer (dated by TCRdb to the early 2020s). As for the study more broadly: Control T cells were expanded by rapid expansion method with irradiated PBMC feeders, soluble OKT3 and IL-2 roughly 200 U/ml, collected roughly 9-13 days after stimulation. A single-patient case report examined whether EBV+ B cells infiltrating the tumor shape the T-cell receptor repertoire in triple-negative breast cancer. The paper's findings and limits, for the study overall: All data came from a single patient described as a first proof of concept, which limits generalization.

RNA was extracted from about 1e5 to 1e6 cultured T cells using RNeasy Micro or Mini kits with on-column DNase digestion included, and the extracted RNA was checked on an Agilent 2100 Bioanalyzer. Libraries were built with 5' RACE. TCR libraries were built from RNA with the SMARTer Human TCR a/b Profiling Kit, capturing full V(D)J regions of both alpha and beta chains. After amplification, the libraries were purified with AMPure XP beads and validated using the DNA 1000 Kit on an Agilent 2100 Bioanalyzer. The libraries were sequenced on an Illumina MiSeq using the 600-cycle v3 reagent kit, which produced 2 x 300 bp paired-end reads. Regarding the original processing steps: Reads were processed using MiXCR and VDJTools, with non-productive clonotypes removed and clonotypes collapsed by CDR3 amino acid sequence before frequencies were recalculated. CDR3 sequences were compared with the McPAS-TCR database with a Levenshtein distance of 1 allowed, and UpSet plots were created in R using UpSetR. In-frame beta chains were kept once TCRdb had trimmed the public reads at Q25 with fastp and called clones with MiXCR. Every distinct CDR3 protein forms one entry, paired with its most common genes and DNA. The V and J calls shown here were made by TCRdb, not taken from the authors' results. This sample is represented by more than 250 distinct CDR3 sequences; about 40% of them were singletons. The biggest ten clones account for roughly 93% of the sample.

This receptor was identified in a woman between 40 and 55 years old with triple-negative breast cancer. The sequenced sample consisted of tumor-infiltrating lymphocytes expanded in culture. This chain joins TRBV7-2 to TRBJ2-5; 7 central bases correspond to TRBD2. Read as DNA, the sequence is TGTGCCAGCTGTTCCCCCCGGGGGGAAGCGATCCAAGAGACCCAGTACTTC. It translates as CASCSPRGEAIQETQYF.